This T cell receptor (beta chain) was recorded in a study of blood T cell repertoires in COVID-19. Trimming took 0 bases from V and 6 from J; bases not matched to a gene: 8. The CDR3 is made up of 16 amino acids. Germline loops: CDR1 MRHNA, CDR2 SNTAGT. Sequencing used immunoSEQ multiplex PCR; TCRdb keeps in-frame clones, though not all of them. Of a few hundred thousand clones listed, over 65% are singletons. The sample consisted of peripheral blood. This chain uses TRBV6-4 with TRBJ2-1; 7 nucleotides match TRBD2. The source is a woman older than 75 with acute or convalescent COVID-19. CDR3 in amino acids: CASSDSLRGNSNEQFF. The DNA for the CDR3 is TGTGCCAGCAGTGACTCGCTGCGGGGGAATTCCAATGAGCAGTTCTTC.